This T cell receptor beta chain was sequenced for a study of T cell clones after liver transplantation. Study background: Liver transplant recipients had immunosuppression withdrawal attempted within 2 years.

Regarding this clone: Antigen unknown.

The repertoire was sequenced with immunoSEQ multiplex PCR; TCRdb's copy has only in-frame clones and lacks some. The sample includes roughly 120,000 clones, roughly nine tenths of them seen just once. Study-wide results and limits: Rather than being deleted, graft donor-reactive T cells may have moved into the graft.

Germline CDR1 is SGHVS and CDR2 is FNYEAQ. The CDR3 runs 15 residues. Trimming at V came to 0 bases and at J to 2 bases, leaving 1 base not matched to a gene. The chain carries TRBV7-6 and TRBJ2-7; 10 nucleotides align to TRBD2. The receptor comes from a human patient who received a liver transplant. Some T cells may originate from the graft donor. Source: CD4+ T cells from blood, taken 12 months after liver transplant. CDR3 bases: TGTGCCAGCAGCTTAGCGAGCGGGAGGGCCTACGAGCAGTACTTC. This translates into CASSLASGRAYEQYF.